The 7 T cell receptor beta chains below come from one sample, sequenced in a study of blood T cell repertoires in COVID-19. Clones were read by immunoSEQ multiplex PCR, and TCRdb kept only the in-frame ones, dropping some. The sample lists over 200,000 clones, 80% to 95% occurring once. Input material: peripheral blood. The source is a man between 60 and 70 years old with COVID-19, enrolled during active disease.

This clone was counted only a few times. The chain's CDR3 is CASSPNHRGAQPQHF. DNA of the CDR3: TGTGCCAGCTCACCAAATCACAGGGGGGCCCAGCCCCAGCATTTT. The chain carries TRBV18 and TRBJ1-5; 8 bases are shared with TRBD1. V shed 2 bases, J shed 7 bases, and the junction held 7 bases outside the gene matches. CDR1 is KGHSH and CDR2 is LQKENI in the germline V gene. The CDR3 is 15 residues long.

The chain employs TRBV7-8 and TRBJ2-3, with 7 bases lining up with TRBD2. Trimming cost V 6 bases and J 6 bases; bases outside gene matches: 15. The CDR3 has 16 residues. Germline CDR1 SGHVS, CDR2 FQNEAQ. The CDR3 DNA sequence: TGTGCCAGCAGGGACGATAAGCGGGGAGGGGTCGATACGCAGTATTTT. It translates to CASRDDKRGGVDTQYF.

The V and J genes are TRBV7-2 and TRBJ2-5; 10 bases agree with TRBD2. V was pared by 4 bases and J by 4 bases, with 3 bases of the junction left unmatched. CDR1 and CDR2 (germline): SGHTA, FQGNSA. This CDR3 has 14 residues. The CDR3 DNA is TGTGCCAGCAGCTCAAGCGGGAGGGGAGAGACCCAGTACTTC. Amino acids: CASSSSGRGETQYF.

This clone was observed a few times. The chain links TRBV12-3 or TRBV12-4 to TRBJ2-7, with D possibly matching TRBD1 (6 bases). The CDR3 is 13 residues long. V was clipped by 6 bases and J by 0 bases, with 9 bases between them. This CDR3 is CASRTGFSYEQYF. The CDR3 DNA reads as TGTGCCAGCAGGACAGGTTTCTCCTACGAGCAGTACTTC.

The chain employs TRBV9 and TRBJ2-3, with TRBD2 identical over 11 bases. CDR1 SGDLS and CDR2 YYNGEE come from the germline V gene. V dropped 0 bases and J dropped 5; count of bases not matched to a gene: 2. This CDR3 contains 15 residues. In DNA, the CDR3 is TGTGCCAGCAGCGTAGAAGGACTAGCGGGAGATACGCAGTATTTT. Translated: CASSVEGLAGDTQYF.

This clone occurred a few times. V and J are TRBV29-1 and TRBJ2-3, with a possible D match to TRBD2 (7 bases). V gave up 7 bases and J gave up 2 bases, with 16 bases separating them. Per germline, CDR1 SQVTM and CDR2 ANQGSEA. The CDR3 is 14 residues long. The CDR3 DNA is TGCAGCGACCTTAGGGGGGGGTACACAGATACGCAGTATTTT. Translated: CSDLRGGYTDTQYF.

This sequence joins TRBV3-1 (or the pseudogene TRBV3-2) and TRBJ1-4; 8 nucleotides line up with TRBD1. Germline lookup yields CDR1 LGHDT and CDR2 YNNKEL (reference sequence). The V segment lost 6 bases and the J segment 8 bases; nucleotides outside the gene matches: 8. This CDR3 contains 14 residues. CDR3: CASRSQGAGEKLFF. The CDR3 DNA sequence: TGTGCCAGCAGGTCCCAGGGGGCTGGGGAAAAACTGTTTTTT.